This TCR beta chain was obtained from a study of cytomegalovirus exposure and HLA in healthy donors. Study-wide results and limits: Cytomegalovirus status was reportedly diagnosed by the classifier with high specificity and sensitivity.

This CDR3 spans 17 amino acids. The V gene lost 2 bases and the J gene lost 0 bases, with 12 bases spanning the gap. Looked up from germline, CDR1 is SGDLS and CDR2 is YYNGEE. Amplification used 60 Vbeta primers and 13 Jbeta primers. In the authors' methods: Among the unique TCR beta chains that a later analysis counted, 70 million to 85 million in all, roughly 9.9 million were shared. The data were produced by immunoSEQ multiplex PCR, yet TCRdb's version contains in-frame clones alone and is incomplete. V and J calls and clone size are copied from that table; D and trimming were computed from the DNA. The sample has under 200,000 clones; 70% to 90% are singletons. A word on this clone: The antigen is undetermined.

Sequencing was done on a sample of PBMCs. The V gene is TRBV9, the J gene TRBJ2-6; a possible D gene is TRBD2 (6 bases). This clonotype was sampled from a man between 18 and 29 years old in good health and CMV-seropositive. CDR3 nucleotide sequence: TGTGCCAGCAGCGTCGGGGGAGATAACTCTGGGGCCAACGTCCTGACTTTC. This sequence encodes CASSVGGDNSGANVLTF.